Below are 30 T cell receptor beta chains sequenced from a single sample in a study of cytomegalovirus exposure and HLA in healthy donors. Assay used: immunoSEQ multiplex PCR; TCRdb lists only in-frame clones, some missing. The table records about 160,000 clones, just under 90% of them present only once. The material sequenced was PBMCs. Every receptor here comes from a man between 18 and 29 years old in good health and CMV-seropositive.

Here the CDR3 DNA reads TGCGCCAGCAGCCTCTCCTCGGGGATTGGCACTAATGAAAAACTGTTTTTT. This gives the protein CASSLSSGIGTNEKLFF. This rearrangement joins TRBV4-1 to TRBJ1-4; D gene uncertain. Trimming took 4 bases from V and 2 from J, leaving 17 bases between them. Germline V gene lookup returns CDR1 MGHRA and CDR2 YSYEKL. The CDR3 extends over 17 amino acids.

The J gene is TRBJ1-4, the V gene TRBV27; 8 bases match TRBD1. The CDR3 totals 15 residues. Trimming took 1 base from V and 6 from J; bases not matched to a gene: 4. The V gene's germline CDR1 is MNHEY and CDR2 SMNVEV (reference sequence). The CDR3 here is CASSLFQGAYEKLFF. The DNA of the CDR3 is TGTGCCAGCAGTTTATTTCAGGGGGCTTATGAAAAACTGTTTTTT.

This clone showed up just once. This chain uses TRBV6-1 with TRBJ2-2; TRBD2 matches at 11 bases. V shed 3 bases and J 1 base; nucleotides not matched to a gene: 4. Germline V gene lookup returns CDR1 MNHNS and CDR2 SASEGT. This CDR3 is 17 amino acids long. In nucleotides, the CDR3 is TGTGCCAGCAGTGACATGGGACTAGCGGAGAACACCGGGGAGCTGTTTTTT. Its translation: CASSDMGLAENTGELFF.

This chain joins TRBV27 and TRBJ2-7; TRBD2 matches 9 bases. Unmatched junction bases numbered 4, after V lost 3 bases and J lost 4 bases. This CDR3 has 14 residues. Germline CDR1 MNHEY, CDR2 SMNVEV (reference sequence). CDR3 loop: CASSFTAGGYEQYF. CDR3 bases: TGTGCCAGCAGTTTCACAGCGGGAGGATACGAGCAGTACTTC.

The chain employs TRBV10-3 and TRBJ2-7; weak D call: TRBD2 (7 bases). The CDR3 covers 12 residues. V was cut by 7 bases and J by 6 bases, with 13 bases left in between. Germline V gene sequence: CDR1 ENHRY, CDR2 SYGVKD. CDR3 loop: CAIMAGASEQYF. DNA of the CDR3: TGTGCCATCATGGCGGGGGCCTCCGAGCAGTACTTC.

The chain joins TRBV7-3 to TRBJ2-1, with 9 bases that match TRBD2. The CDR3 totals 16 residues. Germline trimming cut 3 bases from V and 0 bases from J; bases unmatched to any gene: 3. In germline, CDR1 is SGHTA, CDR2 FQGTGA. DNA for the CDR3: TGTGCCAGCAGCTTGGCTAGCGGGGACTCCTACAATGAGCAGTTCTTC. Residues: CASSLASGDSYNEQFF. Full variable domain (outside the CDR3, taken from reference TRBV7-3 and TRBJ2-1): GAGVSQTPSNKVTEKGKYVELRCDPISGHTALYWYRQSLGQGPEFLIYFQGTGAADDSGLPNDRFFAVRPEGSVSTLKIQRTERGDSAVYLCASSLASGDSYNEQFFGPGTRLTVL.

The J gene is TRBJ2-1, the V gene TRBV5-4; possibly TRBD1 for D (5 bases). With 1 base removed from V and 5 bases from J, the gap between germline ends came to 7 bases. CDR3 length: 13 residues. The V gene's germline CDR1 is SGHNT and CDR2 YYREEE (reference sequence). In nucleotides, the CDR3 is TGTGCCAGCAGCTTGTTAGGGGACAATGAGCAGTTCTTC. Protein: CASSLLGDNEQFF.

This clone was found once. V gene TRBV5-1 combines with J gene TRBJ2-5; 7 bases fit TRBD2. The germline gives CDR1 SGHRS, CDR2 YFSETQ. The trim removed 3 bases at V and 2 bases at J, leaving 4 bases unmatched. The CDR3 spans 14 residues. CDR3 amino acids: CASSWGRGQETQYF. The CDR3 DNA follows: TGCGCCAGCAGCTGGGGGAGGGGACAAGAGACCCAGTACTTC.

This clone was seen once. The chain employs TRBV6-1 and TRBJ2-2, with 7 bases that match TRBD1. The CDR3 consists of 15 residues. Per the germline V gene, CDR1 is MNHNS and CDR2 is SASEGT. V lost 6 bases and J lost 4; bases outside the gene matches: 8. CDR3 region: CASRLTGAVTGELFF. DNA for the CDR3: TGTGCCAGCAGACTCACAGGGGCGGTCACCGGGGAGCTGTTTTTT.

The gene calls are TRBV6-5 and TRBJ2-7; TRBD2 agrees at 7 bases. Germline values: CDR1 MNHEY, CDR2 SVGAGI. Unmatched junction bases numbered 9, after V lost 2 bases and J lost 2 bases. The CDR3 runs to 16 residues. The CDR3 loop reads CASSYPTTAGTYEQYF. In DNA form, the CDR3 reads TGTGCCAGCAGTTACCCGACTACAGCGGGAACCTACGAGCAGTACTTC.

The rearrangement links TRBV28 to TRBJ1-2, with 7 bases matching TRBD1. The germline V gene encodes CDR1 MDHEN and CDR2 SYDVKM. The CDR3 contains 15 residues. Trimming took 2 bases from V and 0 from J; bases not matched to a gene: 3. The CDR3 spells CASSLGDSTNYGYTF. CDR3 sequence (DNA): TGTGCCAGCAGTTTAGGGGACAGTACTAACTATGGCTACACCTTC.

The V call is TRBV10-1, the J call TRBJ2-3, with D unclear. The V gene's germline CDR1 is WNHNN and CDR2 SYGVQD (reference sequence). CDR3 length: 15 residues. Trimming took 0 bases from V and 5 from J, leaving 12 bases between them. DNA of the CDR3: TGCGCCAGCAGTGAGTCGCCAGCGTCAGTAGATACGCAGTATTTT. This encodes CASSESPASVDTQYF.

For this clone: Sequence at one end of the junction differs from germline and may be a read error. J is TRBJ2-5 and V is TRBV7-7, with 7 bases identical to TRBD1. Germline V gene sequence: CDR1 SSHAT, CDR2 FNYEAQ (reference sequence). This CDR3 has 15 residues. In nucleotides, the CDR3 is TGTGCTAGCAGCTTTAGAACAGGGGCCAGGGAGACCCAGTACTTC. It codes for CASSFRTGARETQYF. Using reference TRBV7-7 and TRBJ2-5 for the parts outside the CDR3, the full variable domain is GAGVSQSPRYKVTKRGQDVTLRCDPISSHATLYWYQQALGQGPEFLTYFNYEAQPDKSGLPSDRFSAERPEGSISTLTIQRTEQRDSAMYRCASSFRTGARETQYFGPGTRLLVL.

The J gene is TRBJ2-5, the V gene TRBV12-5; 7 nucleotides match TRBD1. Germline lookup yields CDR1 LGHNT and CDR2 FRNRAP. V dropped 6 bases and J dropped 6; count of bases not matched to a gene: 7. The CDR3 extends over 13 amino acids. The CDR3 DNA follows: TGTGCTAGTGGAAACGACAGGGTAAAGACCCAGTACTTC. Encoded protein: CASGNDRVKTQYF.

This sequence joins TRBV7-2 and TRBJ1-5, with D maybe TRBD1 (5 bases). V lost 5 bases, J lost 7 bases, and 12 bases lay in between. The length of the CDR3 is 13 residues. In germline, CDR1 is SGHTA, CDR2 FQGNSA. CDR3 nucleotide sequence: TGTGCCAGCAGCAGTGCAGGGCGGCAGCCCCAGCATTTT. Translated, it gives CASSSAGRQPQHF.

This sequence joins TRBV21-1 and TRBJ2-1; TRBD1 is the table's D call, not checked against the DNA. TRBV21-1 represents a pseudogene. The CDR3 extends over 15 amino acids. The CDR3, as DNA: TGTGCCAGCAGCATCGGCGGGACAGCCTACAATGAGCAGTTCTTC. Encoded protein: CASSIGGTAYNEQFF.

CDR3 sequence (DNA): TGTGCCAGCAGCGCCGACAGTTTCTCTGGAAACACCATATATTTT. Protein product: CASSADSFSGNTIYF. The chain couples TRBV9 to TRBJ1-3; TRBD1 might be the D (5 bases). The CDR3 spans 15 residues. Germline V lookup: CDR1 SGDLS, CDR2 YYNGEE. Trimming removed 3 bases at V and 0 bases at J, with 10 bases between. Full variable domain (remainder filled in from reference TRBV9 and TRBJ1-3): DSGVTQTPKHLITATGQRVTLRCSPRSGDLSVYWYQQSLDQGLQFLIQYYNGEERAKGNILERFSAQQFPDLHSELNLSSLELGDSALYFCASSADSFSGNTIYFGEGSWLTVV.

V gene TRBV18 combines with J gene TRBJ1-3; D is unresolved. The CDR3 length is 14 residues. CDR1 and CDR2 (germline): KGHSH, LQKENI. With 3 bases removed from V and 1 base from J, the gap between germline ends came to 7 bases. CDR3 sequence (DNA): TGTGCCAGCTCACCGTCCGCGTCTGGAAACACCATATATTTT. It codes for CASSPSASGNTIYF.

This chain joins TRBV19 and TRBJ2-1, with D maybe TRBD2 (5 bases). The CDR3 sequence is 14 residues long. Trimming stripped 4 bases from V and 10 bases from J, with 17 bases between. Germline-derived CDR1 and CDR2 are LNHDA and SQIVND (reference sequence). The CDR3 DNA is TGTGCCAGTAGTACCCTGACAACGACGGGAGAGCAGTTCTTC. Protein sequence: CASSTLTTTGEQFF.

This clone appeared a single time. The same CDR3 arises from other DNA sequences in this sample as well. The chain carries TRBV27 and TRBJ1-1; no reliable D call. Germline CDR1 MNHEY, CDR2 SMNVEV (reference sequence). V lost 4 bases, J lost 0 bases, and 3 bases lay in between. CDR3 size: 12 residues. CDR3 bases: TGTGCCAGCAGTTCAGTGAACACTGAAGCTTTCTTT. This encodes CASSSVNTEAFF.

The chain is built from TRBV15 and TRBJ2-1, with D unclear. CDR3 length: 15 residues. Germline CDR1 reads LNHNV; CDR2 reads YYDKDF (reference sequence). V was clipped by 4 bases and J by 3 bases, with 13 bases between them. The CDR3 loop is CATSNRMRNYNEQFF. Here the CDR3 DNA reads TGTGCCACCAGCAACCGGATGAGGAACTACAATGAGCAGTTCTTC.

The genes are TRBV9 and TRBJ2-5, with D perhaps matching TRBD1 (5 bases). Germline-derived CDR1 and CDR2 are SGDLS and YYNGEE. Trimming shortened V by 0 bases and J by 3 bases, and 12 bases separated the two germline ends. This CDR3 has 15 amino acids. In DNA form, the CDR3 reads TGTGCCAGCAGCGTAGCTTTCAGGGTGGAAGAGACCCAGTACTTC. It yields the protein CASSVAFRVEETQYF.

J is TRBJ2-2 and V is TRBV25-1; a possible D gene is TRBD1 (5 bases). This CDR3 is built from 14 residues. Looked up from germline, CDR1 is MGHDK and CDR2 is SYGVNS. The V gene lost 2 bases and the J gene lost 6 bases, with 10 bases spanning the gap. As DNA, the CDR3 is TGTGCCAGCAGTGAAGGACACGGAGCCGGGGAGCTGTTTTTT. It yields the protein CASSEGHGAGELFF.

This clone was counted once. At one boundary the junction diverges from the germline segment, which might be a read error. The chain joins TRBV7-7 to TRBJ2-2, with D maybe TRBD2 (6 bases). The CDR3 is 13 residues long. CDR1 and CDR2 (germline): SSHAT, FNYEAQ (reference sequence). The CDR3 DNA follows: TGTGCTAGCAGCTCCCGGGGGACCGGGGAGCTGTTTTTT. Amino acid sequence: CASSSRGTGELFF.

The chain has TRBV28 and TRBJ2-2, with 7 bases that match TRBD1. J was trimmed by 7 bases and V by 5 bases; bases with no gene match: 10. Germline lookup yields CDR1 MDHEN and CDR2 SYDVKM. This CDR3 has 15 residues. CDR3 amino acids: CASSLGDSRYGELFF. The DNA for the CDR3 is TGTGCCAGCAGTCTGGGGGACAGCCGTTACGGGGAGCTGTTTTTT.

The CDR3 region has the DNA TGTGCCAGCAGCTCAAAACGGACTAGCCCGGGTGAGCAGTTCTTC. Translation gives CASSSKRTSPGEQFF. The chain joins TRBV13 to TRBJ2-1; 8 nucleotides agree with TRBD2. V lost 4 bases and J lost 9; bases outside the gene matches: 11. The CDR3 is 15 amino acids. Per the germline V gene, CDR1 is PRHDT and CDR2 is FYEKMQ (reference sequence).

This chain uses TRBV4-1 with TRBJ2-7; a possible D gene is TRBD2 (6 bases). The CDR3 consists of 14 residues. V gave up 1 base and J gave up 3 bases, with 10 bases separating them. CDR1 is MGHRA and CDR2 is YSYEKL in the germline V gene. The CDR3 DNA sequence: TGCGCCAGCAGCCAAGGGGACTGGAACTACGAGCAGTACTTC. Translation gives CASSQGDWNYEQYF.

Only one count was recorded for this clone. The genes are TRBV5-1 and TRBJ2-2; 7 nucleotides align to TRBD2. V was clipped by 4 bases and J by 4 bases; unmatched bases: 10. CDR1 SGHRS and CDR2 YFSETQ come from the germline V gene. This CDR3 comprises 16 residues. This CDR3 is CASSTKLAQTTGELFF. The CDR3 region has the DNA TGCGCCAGCAGCACAAAACTAGCGCAGACCACCGGGGAGCTGTTTTTT.

The CDR3 DNA is TGTGCCAGCACAAAGGGGTCGAGAGTGAACACTGAAGCTTTCTTT. This codes for CASTKGSRVNTEAFF. The gene calls are TRBV21-1 and TRBJ1-1; the table's TRBD1 call for D was not verified on the DNA. TRBV21-1 is described as a pseudogene. This CDR3 is built from 15 residues.

V is TRBV7-2 and J is TRBJ2-1, with D unresolved. V lost 1 base and J 0 bases, leaving 10 bases between the germline ends. The CDR3 is 16 amino acids. CDR1 is SGHTA, CDR2 FQGNSA, per germline. CDR3 DNA sequence: TGTGCCAGCAGCTTAGAGGCATCTAGCTCCTACAATGAGCAGTTCTTC. Amino acid sequence: CASSLEASSSYNEQFF.